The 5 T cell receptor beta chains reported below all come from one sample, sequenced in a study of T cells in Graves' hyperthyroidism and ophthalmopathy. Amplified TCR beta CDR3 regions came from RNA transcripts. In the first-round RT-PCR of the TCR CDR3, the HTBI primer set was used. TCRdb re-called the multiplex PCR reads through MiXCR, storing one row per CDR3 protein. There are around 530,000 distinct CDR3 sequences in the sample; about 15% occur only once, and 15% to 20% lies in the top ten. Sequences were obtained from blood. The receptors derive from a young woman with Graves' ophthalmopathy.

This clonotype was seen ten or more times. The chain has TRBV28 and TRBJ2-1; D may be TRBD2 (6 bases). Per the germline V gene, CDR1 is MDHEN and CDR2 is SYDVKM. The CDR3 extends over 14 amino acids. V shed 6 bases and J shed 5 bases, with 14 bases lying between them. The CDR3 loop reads CASSLIGSHNEQFF. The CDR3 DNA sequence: TGTGCCAGCAGCCTCATCGGGAGCCACAATGAGCAGTTCTTC.

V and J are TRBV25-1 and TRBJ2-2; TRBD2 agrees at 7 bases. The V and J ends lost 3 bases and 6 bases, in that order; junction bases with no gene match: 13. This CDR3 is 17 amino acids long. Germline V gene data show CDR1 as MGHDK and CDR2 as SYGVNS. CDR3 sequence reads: CASSEPAGSGVAGELFF. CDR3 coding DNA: TGTGCCAGCAGTGAGCCAGCGGGGTCGGGGGTCGCCGGGGAGCTGTTTTTT.

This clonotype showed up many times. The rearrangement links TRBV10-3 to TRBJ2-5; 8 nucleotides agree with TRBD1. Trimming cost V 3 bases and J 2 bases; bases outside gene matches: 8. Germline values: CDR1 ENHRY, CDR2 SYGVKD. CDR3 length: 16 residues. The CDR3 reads CAISDPEGQGQETQYF. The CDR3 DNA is TGTGCCATCAGTGACCCCGAAGGACAGGGACAAGAGACCCAGTACTTC.

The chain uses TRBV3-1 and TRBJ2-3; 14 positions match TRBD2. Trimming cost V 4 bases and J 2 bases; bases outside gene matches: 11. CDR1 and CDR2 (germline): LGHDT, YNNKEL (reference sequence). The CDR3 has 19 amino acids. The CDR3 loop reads CASSPTRTSGGLPTDTQYF. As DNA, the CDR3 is TGTGCCAGCAGCCCGACCCGGACTAGCGGGGGGCTCCCCACAGATACGCAGTATTTT.

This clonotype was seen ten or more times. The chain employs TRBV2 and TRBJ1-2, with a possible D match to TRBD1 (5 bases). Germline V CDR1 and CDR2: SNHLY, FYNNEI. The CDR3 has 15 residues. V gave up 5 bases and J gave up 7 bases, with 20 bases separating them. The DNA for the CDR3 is TGTGCCAGCAGTACGTATAGCGGGGCTTACGGTGGCTACACCTTC. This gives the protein CASSTYSGAYGGYTF.